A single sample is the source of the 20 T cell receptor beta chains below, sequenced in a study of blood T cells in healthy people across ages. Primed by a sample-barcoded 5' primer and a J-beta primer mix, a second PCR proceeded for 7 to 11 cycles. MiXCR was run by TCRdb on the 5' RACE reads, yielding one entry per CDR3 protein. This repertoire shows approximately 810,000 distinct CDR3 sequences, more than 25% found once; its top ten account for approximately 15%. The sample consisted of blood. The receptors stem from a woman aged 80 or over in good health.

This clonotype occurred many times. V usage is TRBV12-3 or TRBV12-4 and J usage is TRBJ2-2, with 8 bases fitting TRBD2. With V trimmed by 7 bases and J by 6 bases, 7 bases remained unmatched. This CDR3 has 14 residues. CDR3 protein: CASNARGGPGELFF. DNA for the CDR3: TGTGCCAGCAACGCTCGGGGGGGCCCCGGGGAGCTGTTTTTT.

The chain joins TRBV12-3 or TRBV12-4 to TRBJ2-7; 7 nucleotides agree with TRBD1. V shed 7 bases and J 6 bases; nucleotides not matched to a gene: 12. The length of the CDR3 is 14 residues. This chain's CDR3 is CASTWTGQTGEQYF. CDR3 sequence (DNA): TGTGCCAGCACCTGGACAGGTCAAACGGGCGAGCAGTACTTC.

The CDR3 sequence is CASSYGKTGASNSPLHF. CDR3 DNA sequence: TGTGCCAGCAGTTACGGAAAGACAGGGGCTAGTAATTCACCCCTCCACTTT. The chain links TRBV6-5 to TRBJ1-6; 8 positions match TRBD1. The CDR3 loop spans 17 amino acids. The germline CDR1 and CDR2 sequences are MNHEY and SVGAGI. The V segment lost 2 bases and the J segment 6 bases; nucleotides outside the gene matches: 9.

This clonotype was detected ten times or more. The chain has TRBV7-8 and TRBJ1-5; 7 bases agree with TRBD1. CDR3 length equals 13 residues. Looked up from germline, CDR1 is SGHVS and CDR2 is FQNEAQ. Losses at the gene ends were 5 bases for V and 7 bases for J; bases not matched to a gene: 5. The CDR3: CASSHDRAQPQHF. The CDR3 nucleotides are TGTGCCAGCAGCCATGACAGGGCCCAGCCCCAGCATTTT.

CDR3 nucleotide sequence: TGTGCCAGCCGGGACAGGGCCTACGAGCAGTACTTC. Translated: CASRDRAYEQYF. The chain combines TRBV12-3 or TRBV12-4 with TRBJ2-4; 9 bases align to TRBD1. The J call may be wrong; the DNA end is better matched by TRBJ2-7. This CDR3 region has 12 residues.

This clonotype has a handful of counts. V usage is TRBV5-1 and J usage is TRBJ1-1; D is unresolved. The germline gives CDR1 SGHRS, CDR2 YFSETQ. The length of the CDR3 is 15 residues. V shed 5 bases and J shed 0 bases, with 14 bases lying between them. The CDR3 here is CASRVSGSMNTEAFF. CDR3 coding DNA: TGCGCCAGCAGGGTTTCGGGCAGCATGAACACTGAAGCTTTCTTT.

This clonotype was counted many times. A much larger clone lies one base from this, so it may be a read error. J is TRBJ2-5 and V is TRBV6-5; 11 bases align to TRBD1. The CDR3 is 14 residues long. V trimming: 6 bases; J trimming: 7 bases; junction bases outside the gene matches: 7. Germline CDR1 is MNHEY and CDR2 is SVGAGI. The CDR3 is CASRKDRGRGTQYF. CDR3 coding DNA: TGTGCCAGCAGAAAGGACAGGGGGCGGGGGACCCAGTACTTC.

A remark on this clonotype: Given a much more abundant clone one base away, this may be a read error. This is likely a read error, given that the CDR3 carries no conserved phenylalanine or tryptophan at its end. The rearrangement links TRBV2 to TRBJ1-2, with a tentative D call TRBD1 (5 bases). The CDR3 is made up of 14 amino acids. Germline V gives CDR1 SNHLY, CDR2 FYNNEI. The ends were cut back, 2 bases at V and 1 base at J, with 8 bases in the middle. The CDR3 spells CASSERGINYGYTV. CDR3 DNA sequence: TGTGCCAGCAGTGAAAGGGGCATTAACTATGGCTACACCGTC.

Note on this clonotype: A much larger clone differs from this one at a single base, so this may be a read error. The CDR3: CASSRDGLRGEQFF. The CDR3, as DNA: TGTGCTAGCAGCCGGGACGGCCTTCGGGGGGAGCAGTTCTTC. V gene TRBV7-7 combines with J gene TRBJ2-1; possible D gene TRBD2, 6 bases. Germline loops: CDR1 SSHAT, CDR2 FNYEAQ (reference sequence). The CDR3 loop spans 14 amino acids.

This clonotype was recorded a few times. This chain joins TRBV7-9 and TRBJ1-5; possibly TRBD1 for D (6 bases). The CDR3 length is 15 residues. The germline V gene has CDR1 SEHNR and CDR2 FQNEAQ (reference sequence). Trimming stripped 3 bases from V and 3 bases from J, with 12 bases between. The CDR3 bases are TGTGCCAGCAGCTTCCCTGACAGGATCAATCAGCCCCAGCATTTT. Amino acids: CASSFPDRINQPQHF.

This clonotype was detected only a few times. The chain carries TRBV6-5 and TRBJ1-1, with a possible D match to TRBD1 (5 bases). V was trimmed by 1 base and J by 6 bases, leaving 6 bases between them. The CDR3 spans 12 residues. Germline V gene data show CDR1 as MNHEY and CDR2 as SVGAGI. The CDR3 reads CASSYWGAEAFF. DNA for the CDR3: TGTGCCAGCAGTTACTGGGGCGCTGAAGCTTTCTTT.

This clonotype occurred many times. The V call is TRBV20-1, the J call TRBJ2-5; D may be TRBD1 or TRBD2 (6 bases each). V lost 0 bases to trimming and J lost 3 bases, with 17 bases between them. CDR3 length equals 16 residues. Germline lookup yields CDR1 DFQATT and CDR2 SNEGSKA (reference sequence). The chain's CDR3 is CSARDWGRGREETQYF. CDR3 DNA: TGCAGTGCTAGAGATTGGGGGCGGGGTCGCGAAGAGACCCAGTACTTC.

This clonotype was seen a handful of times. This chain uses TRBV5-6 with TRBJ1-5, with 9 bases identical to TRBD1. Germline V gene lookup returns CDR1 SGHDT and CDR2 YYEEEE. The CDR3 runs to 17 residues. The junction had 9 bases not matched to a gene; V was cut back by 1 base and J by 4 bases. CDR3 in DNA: TGTGCCAGCAGCTTGACAACCACGGGACAGGGAAATCAGCCCCAGCATTTT. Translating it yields CASSLTTTGQGNQPQHF. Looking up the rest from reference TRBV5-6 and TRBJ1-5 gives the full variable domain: DAGVTQSPTHLIKTRGQQVTLRCSPKSGHDTVSWYQQALGQGPQFIFQYYEEEERQRGNFPDRFSGHQFPNYSSELNVNALLLGDSALYLCASSLTTTGQGNQPQHFGDGTRLSIL.

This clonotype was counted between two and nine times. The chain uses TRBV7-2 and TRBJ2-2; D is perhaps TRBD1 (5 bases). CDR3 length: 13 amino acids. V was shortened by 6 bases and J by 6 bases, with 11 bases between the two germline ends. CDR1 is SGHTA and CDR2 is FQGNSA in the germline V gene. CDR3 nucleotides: TGTGCCAGCAGGGTCAGGGTTCCCGGGGAGCTGTTTTTT. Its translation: CASRVRVPGELFF.

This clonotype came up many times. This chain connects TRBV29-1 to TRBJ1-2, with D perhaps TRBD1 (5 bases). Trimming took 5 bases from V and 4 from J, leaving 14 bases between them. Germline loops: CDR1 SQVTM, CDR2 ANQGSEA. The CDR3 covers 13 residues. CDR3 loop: CSVQQAFVYGYTF. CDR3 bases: TGCAGCGTTCAACAGGCGTTTGTCTATGGCTACACCTTC.

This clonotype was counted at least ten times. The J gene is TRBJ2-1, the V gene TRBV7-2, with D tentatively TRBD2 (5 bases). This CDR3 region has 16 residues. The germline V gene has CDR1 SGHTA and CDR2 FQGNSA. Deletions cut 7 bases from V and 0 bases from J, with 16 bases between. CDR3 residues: CASTMRTPSSYNEQFF. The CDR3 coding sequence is TGTGCCAGCACAATGCGGACTCCAAGCTCCTACAATGAGCAGTTCTTC.

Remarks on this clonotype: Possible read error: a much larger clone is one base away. In nucleotides, the CDR3 is TGTGCCACCAGCATTAGCAATGAGCAGTACTTC. Translating it yields CATSISNEQYF. This chain connects TRBV15 to TRBJ2-5; D remains ambiguous. The germline V gene has CDR1 LNHNV and CDR2 YYDKDF (reference sequence). The CDR3 is 11 amino acids. The V end lost 4 bases, the J end lost 11 bases, and 11 bases lay between the germline ends.

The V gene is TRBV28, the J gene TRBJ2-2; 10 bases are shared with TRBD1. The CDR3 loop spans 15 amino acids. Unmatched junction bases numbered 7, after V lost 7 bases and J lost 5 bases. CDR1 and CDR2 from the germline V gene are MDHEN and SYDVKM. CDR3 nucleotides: TGTGCCAGCACCAGGGGGACAGGGGTAACCGGGGAGCTGTTTTTT. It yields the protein CASTRGTGVTGELFF.

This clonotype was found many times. The CDR3 nucleotides read TGTGCCAGCAGCCAGCAGCGCCGTTCGATAAACTATGGCTACACCTTC. Its translation is CASSQQRRSINYGYTF. This rearrangement joins TRBV7-8 to TRBJ1-2; no firm D call. V lost 5 bases and J lost 2, with 18 bases in between. The CDR3 loop spans 16 amino acids. In germline, CDR1 is SGHVS, CDR2 FQNEAQ.

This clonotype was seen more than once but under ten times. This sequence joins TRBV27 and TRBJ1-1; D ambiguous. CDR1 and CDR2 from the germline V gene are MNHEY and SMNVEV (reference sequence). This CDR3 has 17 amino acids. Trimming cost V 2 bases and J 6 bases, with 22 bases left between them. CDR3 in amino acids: CASSLGPVAGRIPEAFF. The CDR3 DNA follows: TGTGCCAGCAGTTTAGGGCCCGTTGCGGGTAGAATTCCTGAAGCTTTCTTT.